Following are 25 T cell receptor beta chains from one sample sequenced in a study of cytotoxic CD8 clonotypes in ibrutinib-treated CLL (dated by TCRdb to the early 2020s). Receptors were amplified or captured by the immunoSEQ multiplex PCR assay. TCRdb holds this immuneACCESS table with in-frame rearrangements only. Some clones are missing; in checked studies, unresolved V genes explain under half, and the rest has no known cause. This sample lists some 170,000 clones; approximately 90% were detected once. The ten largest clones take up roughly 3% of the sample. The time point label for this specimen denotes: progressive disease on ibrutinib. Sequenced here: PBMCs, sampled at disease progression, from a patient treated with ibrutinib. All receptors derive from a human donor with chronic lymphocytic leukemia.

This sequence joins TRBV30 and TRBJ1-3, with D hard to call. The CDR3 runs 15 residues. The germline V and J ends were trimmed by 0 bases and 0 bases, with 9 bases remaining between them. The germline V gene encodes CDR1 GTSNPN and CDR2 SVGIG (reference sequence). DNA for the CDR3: TGTGCCTGGAGTGTACGGCGTAACTCTGGAAACACCATATATTTT. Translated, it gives CAWSVRRNSGNTIYF.

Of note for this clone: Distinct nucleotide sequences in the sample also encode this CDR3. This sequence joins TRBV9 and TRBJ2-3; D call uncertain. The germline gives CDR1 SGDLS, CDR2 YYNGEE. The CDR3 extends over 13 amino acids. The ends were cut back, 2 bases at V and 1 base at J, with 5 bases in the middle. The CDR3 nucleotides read TGTGCCAGCAGCGTTGGGGGCACAGATACGCAGTATTTT. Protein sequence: CASSVGGTDTQYF.

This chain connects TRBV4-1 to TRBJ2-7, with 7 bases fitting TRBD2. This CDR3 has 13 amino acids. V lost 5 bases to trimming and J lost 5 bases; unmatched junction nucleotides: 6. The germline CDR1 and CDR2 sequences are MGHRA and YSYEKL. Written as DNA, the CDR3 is TGCGCCAGCAGCTACCAAGCGGGAAACGAGCAGTACTTC. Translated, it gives CASSYQAGNEQYF.

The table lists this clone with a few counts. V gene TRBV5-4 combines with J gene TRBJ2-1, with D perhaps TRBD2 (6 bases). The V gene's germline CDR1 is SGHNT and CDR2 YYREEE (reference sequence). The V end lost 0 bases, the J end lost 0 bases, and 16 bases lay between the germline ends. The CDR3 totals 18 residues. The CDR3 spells CASSLARGSVSSYNEQFF. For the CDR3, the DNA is TGTGCCAGCAGCTTGGCCCGGGGGAGTGTGAGCTCCTACAATGAGCAGTTCTTC.

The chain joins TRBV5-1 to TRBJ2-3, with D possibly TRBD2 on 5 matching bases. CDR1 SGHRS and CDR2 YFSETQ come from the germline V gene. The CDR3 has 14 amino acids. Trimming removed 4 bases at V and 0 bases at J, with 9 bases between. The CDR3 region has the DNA TGCGCCAGCAGCCCAGAGGGAAGCACAGATACGCAGTATTTT. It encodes CASSPEGSTDTQYF.

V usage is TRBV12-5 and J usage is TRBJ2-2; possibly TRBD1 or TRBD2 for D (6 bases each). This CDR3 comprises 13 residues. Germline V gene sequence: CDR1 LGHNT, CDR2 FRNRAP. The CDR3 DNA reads TGTGCGGAGGGGACAACGAACACCGGGGAGCTGTTTTTT. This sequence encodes CAEGTTNTGELFF.

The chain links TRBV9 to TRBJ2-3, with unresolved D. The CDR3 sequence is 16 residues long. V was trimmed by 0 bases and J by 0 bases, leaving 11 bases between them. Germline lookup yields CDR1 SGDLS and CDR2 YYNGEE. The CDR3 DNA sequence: TGTGCCAGCAGCGTAGGGGTTTCTACTAGCACAGATACGCAGTATTTT. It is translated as CASSVGVSTSTDTQYF.

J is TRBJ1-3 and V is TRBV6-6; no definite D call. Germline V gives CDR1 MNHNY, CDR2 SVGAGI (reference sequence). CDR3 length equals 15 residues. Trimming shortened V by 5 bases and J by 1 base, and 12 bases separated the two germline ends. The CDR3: CASSRSWLSGNTIYF. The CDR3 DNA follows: TGTGCCAGCAGTCGGAGTTGGCTATCTGGAAACACCATATATTTT.

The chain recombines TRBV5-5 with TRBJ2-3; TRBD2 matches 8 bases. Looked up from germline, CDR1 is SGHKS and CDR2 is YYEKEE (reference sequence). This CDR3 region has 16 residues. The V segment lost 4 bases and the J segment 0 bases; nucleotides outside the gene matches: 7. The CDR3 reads CASSTTSGPSTDTQYF. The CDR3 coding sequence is TGTGCCAGCAGCACAACTAGCGGCCCAAGCACAGATACGCAGTATTTT.

The DNA of the CDR3 is TGTGCCAGCAGTGAGAATTGGACAGGCTGGAACACTGAAGCTTTCTTT. It yields the protein CASSENWTGWNTEAFF. This chain joins TRBV2 and TRBJ1-1, with 7 bases identical to TRBD1. Losses at the gene ends were 3 bases for V and 1 base for J; bases not matched to a gene: 8. Per germline, CDR1 SNHLY and CDR2 FYNNEI. The CDR3 runs 16 residues.

The CDR3 region has the DNA TGTGCCAGCAGCCAACCGAATTTCGAGCAGTACTTC. Amino acids: CASSQPNFEQYF. The chain employs TRBV16 and TRBJ2-7; D is unresolved. Germline V lookup: CDR1 KGHSY, CDR2 FQNENV. The CDR3 totals 12 residues. V lost 2 bases, J lost 6 bases, and 8 bases lay in between.

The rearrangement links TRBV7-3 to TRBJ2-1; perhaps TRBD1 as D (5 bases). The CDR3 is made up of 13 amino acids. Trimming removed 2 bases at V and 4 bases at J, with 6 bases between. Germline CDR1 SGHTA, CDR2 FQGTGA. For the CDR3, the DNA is TGTGCCAGCAGCTTAGACAGATACAATGAGCAGTTCTTC. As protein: CASSLDRYNEQFF.

Here the CDR3 reads CASSLAGGHGETQYF. The CDR3 DNA sequence: TGTGCCAGCAGTTTAGCGGGGGGGCACGGCGAGACCCAGTACTTC. The chain joins TRBV6-5 to TRBJ2-5, with 11 bases that match TRBD2. The trim removed 4 bases at V and 5 bases at J, leaving 6 bases unmatched. Germline V gives CDR1 MNHEY, CDR2 SVGAGI. CDR3 size: 15 residues.

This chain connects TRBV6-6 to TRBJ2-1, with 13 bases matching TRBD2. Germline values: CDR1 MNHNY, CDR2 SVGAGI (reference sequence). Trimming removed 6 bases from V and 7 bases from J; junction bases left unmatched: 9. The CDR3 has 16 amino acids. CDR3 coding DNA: TGTGCCAGCAGCGGAGGGACTAGCGGGATCCTGAATGAGCAGTTCTTC. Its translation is CASSGGTSGILNEQFF.

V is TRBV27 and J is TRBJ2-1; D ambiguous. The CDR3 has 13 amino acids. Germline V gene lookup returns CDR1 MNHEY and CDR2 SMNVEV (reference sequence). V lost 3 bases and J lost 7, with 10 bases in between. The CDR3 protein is CASSFVVTNEQFF. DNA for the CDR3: TGTGCCAGCAGTTTCGTCGTTACGAATGAGCAGTTCTTC.

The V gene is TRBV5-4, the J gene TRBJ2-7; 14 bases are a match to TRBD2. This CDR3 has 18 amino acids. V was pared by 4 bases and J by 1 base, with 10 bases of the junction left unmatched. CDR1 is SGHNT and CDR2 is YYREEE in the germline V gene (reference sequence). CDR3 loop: CASSPGTSGSLPSYEQYF. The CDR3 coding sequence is TGTGCCAGCAGCCCCGGGACTAGCGGGAGTCTGCCGTCCTACGAGCAGTACTTC.

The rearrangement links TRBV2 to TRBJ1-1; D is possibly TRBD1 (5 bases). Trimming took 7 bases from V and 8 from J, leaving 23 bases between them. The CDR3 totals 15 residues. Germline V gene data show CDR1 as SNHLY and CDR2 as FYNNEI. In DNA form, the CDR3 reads TGTGCCAGCATCAAAACCGGGACCCAATCCCCCGAAGCTTTCTTT. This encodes CASIKTGTQSPEAFF.

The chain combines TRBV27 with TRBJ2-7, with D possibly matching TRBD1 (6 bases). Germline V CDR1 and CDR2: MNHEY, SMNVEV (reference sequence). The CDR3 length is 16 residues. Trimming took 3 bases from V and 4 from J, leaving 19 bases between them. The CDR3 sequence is CASSFGMPGTTYEQYF. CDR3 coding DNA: TGTGCCAGCAGTTTCGGGATGCCAGGGACAACATACGAGCAGTACTTC.

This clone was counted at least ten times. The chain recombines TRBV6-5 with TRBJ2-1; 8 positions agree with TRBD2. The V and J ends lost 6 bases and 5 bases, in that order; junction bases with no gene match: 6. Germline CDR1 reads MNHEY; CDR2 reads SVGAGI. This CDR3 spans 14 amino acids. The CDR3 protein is CASSVGLADNEQFF. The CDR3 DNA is TGTGCCAGCAGCGTAGGACTAGCCGACAATGAGCAGTTCTTC.

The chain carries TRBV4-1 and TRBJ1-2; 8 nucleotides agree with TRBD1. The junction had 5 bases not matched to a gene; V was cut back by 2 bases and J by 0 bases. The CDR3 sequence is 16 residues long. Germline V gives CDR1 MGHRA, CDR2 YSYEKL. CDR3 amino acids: CASSQQDRVANYGYTF. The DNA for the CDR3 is TGCGCCAGCAGCCAACAGGACAGGGTAGCTAACTATGGCTACACCTTC.

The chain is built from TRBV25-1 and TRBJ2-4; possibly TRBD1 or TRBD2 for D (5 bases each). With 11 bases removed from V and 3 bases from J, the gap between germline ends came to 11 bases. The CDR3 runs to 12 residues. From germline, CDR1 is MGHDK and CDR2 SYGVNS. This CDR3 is CAGGWGKNIQYF. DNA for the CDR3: TGTGCCGGGGGATGGGGCAAAAACATTCAGTACTTC.

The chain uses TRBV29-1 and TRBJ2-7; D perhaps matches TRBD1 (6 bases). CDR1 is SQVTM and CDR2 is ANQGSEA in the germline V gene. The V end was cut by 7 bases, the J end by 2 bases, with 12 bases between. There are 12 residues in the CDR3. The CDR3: CSAETGTYEQYF. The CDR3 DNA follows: TGCAGCGCCGAAACAGGGACCTACGAGCAGTACTTC.

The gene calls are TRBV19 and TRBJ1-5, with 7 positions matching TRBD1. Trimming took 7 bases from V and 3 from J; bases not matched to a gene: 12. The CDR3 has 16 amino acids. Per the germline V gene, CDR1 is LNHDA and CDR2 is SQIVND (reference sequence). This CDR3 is CASTHRSGGINQPQHF. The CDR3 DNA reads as TGTGCCAGTACCCACCGCTCAGGGGGAATCAATCAGCCCCAGCATTTT. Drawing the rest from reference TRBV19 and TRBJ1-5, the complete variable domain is DGGITQSPKYLFRKEGQNVTLSCEQNLNHDAMYWYRQDPGQGLRLIYYSQIVNDFQKGDIAEGYSVSREKKESFPLTVTSAQKNPTAFYLCASTHRSGGINQPQHFGDGTRLSIL.

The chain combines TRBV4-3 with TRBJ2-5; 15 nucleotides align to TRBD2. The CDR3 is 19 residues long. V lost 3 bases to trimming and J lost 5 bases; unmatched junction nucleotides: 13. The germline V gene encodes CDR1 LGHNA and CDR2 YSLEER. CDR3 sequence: CASSQEPAGTSGRFETQYF. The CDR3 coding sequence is TGCGCCAGCAGCCAGGAACCCGCCGGGACTAGCGGGAGGTTTGAGACCCAGTACTTC.

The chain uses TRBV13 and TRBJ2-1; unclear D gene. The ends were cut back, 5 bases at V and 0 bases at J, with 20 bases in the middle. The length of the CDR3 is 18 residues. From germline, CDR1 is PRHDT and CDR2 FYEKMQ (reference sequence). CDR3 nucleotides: TGTGCCAGCAGCCCAAGAGGCCTCCAGGATAGCTCCTACAATGAGCAGTTCTTC. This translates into CASSPRGLQDSSYNEQFF.